The 6 T cell receptor beta chains in this list originate from one sample, sequenced in a study of cytomegalovirus exposure and HLA in healthy donors. The PCR made use of 60 Vbeta and 13 Jbeta primers. Clones were read by immunoSEQ multiplex PCR, and TCRdb kept only the in-frame ones, dropping some. The table records under 300,000 clones, roughly 81% of them present only once. Material: PBMCs. The source of these receptors is a woman between 40 and 55 years old in good health and CMV-seropositive.

This chain links TRBV10-1 with TRBJ2-1; 13 bases match TRBD2. The V gene's germline CDR1 is WNHNN and CDR2 SYGVQD (reference sequence). Trimming cost V 5 bases and J 8 bases; bases outside gene matches: 12. This CDR3 spans 17 amino acids. The CDR3, as DNA: TGCGCCAGCAGTACTAGCGGGAGGGCCGAGTCTGTCGATGAGCAGTTCTTC. Translating gives CASSTSGRAESVDEQFF.

The chain combines TRBV18 with TRBJ1-1; D gene uncertain. The CDR3 has 12 amino acids. Germline V gene data show CDR1 as KGHSH and CDR2 as LQKENI. V was trimmed by 1 base and J by 8 bases, leaving 8 bases between them. CDR3 sequence reads: CASSPQAGEAFF. The CDR3 DNA reads as TGTGCCAGCTCACCACAGGCCGGGGAAGCTTTCTTT.

The chain combines TRBV6-5 with TRBJ2-2; 8 nucleotides line up with TRBD2. V lost 6 bases to trimming and J lost 4 bases; unmatched junction nucleotides: 7. Per germline, CDR1 MNHEY and CDR2 SVGAGI. This CDR3 spans 15 amino acids. The CDR3, as DNA: TGTGCCAGCAGAGATACTAGCGGCCTCACCGGGGAGCTGTTTTTT. It encodes CASRDTSGLTGELFF.

V is TRBV6-1 and J is TRBJ1-5, with TRBD1 matching over 7 bases. The ends lost 6 bases at V and 6 bases at J; junction bases unmatched: 8. Germline CDR1 and CDR2: MNHNS and SASEGT. The CDR3 runs 14 residues. The CDR3 nucleotides are TGTGCCAGCAGGGACCGACAGGGCGGTCAGCCCCAGCATTTT. This sequence encodes CASRDRQGGQPQHF.

The V call is TRBV29-1, the J call TRBJ2-1; 13 positions match TRBD2. Germline-derived CDR1 and CDR2 are SQVTM and ANQGSEA. The CDR3 extends over 14 amino acids. V dropped 5 bases and J dropped 9; count of bases not matched to a gene: 7. The CDR3 here is CSVLRTSGSGEQFF. The CDR3 nucleotides read TGCAGCGTTCTACGGACTAGCGGGAGTGGTGAGCAGTTCTTC.

The rearrangement joins TRBV5-6 to TRBJ2-7, with 9 bases that match TRBD1. V was clipped by 3 bases and J by 2 bases; unmatched bases: 3. The germline CDR1 and CDR2 sequences are SGHDT and YYEEEE. The CDR3 has 14 residues. CDR3 coding DNA: TGTGCCAGCAGCTGGGGACAGGGAACCTACGAGCAGTACTTC. Translation: CASSWGQGTYEQYF.